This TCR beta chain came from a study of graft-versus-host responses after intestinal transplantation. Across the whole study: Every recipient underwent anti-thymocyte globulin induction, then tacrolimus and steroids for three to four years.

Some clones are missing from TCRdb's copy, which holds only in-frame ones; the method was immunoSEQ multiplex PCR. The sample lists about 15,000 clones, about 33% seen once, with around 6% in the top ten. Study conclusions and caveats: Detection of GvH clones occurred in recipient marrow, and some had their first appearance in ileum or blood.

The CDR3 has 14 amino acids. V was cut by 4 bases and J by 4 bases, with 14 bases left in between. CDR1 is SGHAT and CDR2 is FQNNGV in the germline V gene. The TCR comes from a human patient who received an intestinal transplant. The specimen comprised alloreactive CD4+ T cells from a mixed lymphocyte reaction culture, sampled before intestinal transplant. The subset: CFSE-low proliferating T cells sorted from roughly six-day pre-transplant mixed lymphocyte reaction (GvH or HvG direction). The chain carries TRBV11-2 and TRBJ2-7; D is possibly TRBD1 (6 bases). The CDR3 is CASSSTGPLYEQYF. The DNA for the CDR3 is TGTGCCAGCAGCTCCACAGGGCCCCTTTACGAGCAGTACTTC.